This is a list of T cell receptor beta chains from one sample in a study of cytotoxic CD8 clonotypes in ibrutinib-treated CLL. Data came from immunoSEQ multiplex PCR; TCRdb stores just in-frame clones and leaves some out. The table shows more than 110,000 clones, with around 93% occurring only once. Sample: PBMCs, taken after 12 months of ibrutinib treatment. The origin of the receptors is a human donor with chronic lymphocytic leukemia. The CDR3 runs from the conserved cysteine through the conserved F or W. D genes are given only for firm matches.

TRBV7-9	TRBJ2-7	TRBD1	TGTGCCAGCAGTCTAGGGGGCAGGGTGGAGTACTTC	CASSLGGRVEYF
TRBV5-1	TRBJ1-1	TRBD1	TGCGCCAGCAGCTGGGGGACAGGGCTGAACACTGAAGCTTTCTTT	CASSWGTGLNTEAFF
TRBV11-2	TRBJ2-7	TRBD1	TGTGCCAGCAGCCAAATACAGGGGGCGCGGAACGAGCAGTACTTC	CASSQIQGARNEQYF
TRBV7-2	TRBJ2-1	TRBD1	TGTGCCAGCAGCTTAGACAGGGGGGTCTTGCCCTACAATGAGCAGTTCTTC	CASSLDRGVLPYNEQFF
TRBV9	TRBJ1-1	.	TGTGCCAGCAGCCCACGACAGGAATTAAACACTGAAGCTTTCTTT	CASSPRQELNTEAFF
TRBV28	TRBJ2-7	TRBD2	TGTGCCAGCAGAACTAGCGGGAGAAATTACGAGCAGTACTTC	CASRTSGRNYEQYF
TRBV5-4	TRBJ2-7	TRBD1	TGTGCCAGCAGCTTAGGACAGGGGGCATCCTACGAGCAGTACTTC	CASSLGQGASYEQYF
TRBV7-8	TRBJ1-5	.	TGTGCCAGCAGCCAGATGTACGGCCGAATAAGTAGCAATCAGCCCCAGCATTTT	CASSQMYGRISSNQPQHF
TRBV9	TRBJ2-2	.	TGTGCCAGCAGCGTAGCTGGTCGAACGAACACCGGGGAGCTGTTTTTT	CASSVAGRTNTGELFF
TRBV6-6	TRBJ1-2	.	TGTGCCAGCAGTCCGGGGAACTATGGCTACACCTTC	CASSPGNYGYTF